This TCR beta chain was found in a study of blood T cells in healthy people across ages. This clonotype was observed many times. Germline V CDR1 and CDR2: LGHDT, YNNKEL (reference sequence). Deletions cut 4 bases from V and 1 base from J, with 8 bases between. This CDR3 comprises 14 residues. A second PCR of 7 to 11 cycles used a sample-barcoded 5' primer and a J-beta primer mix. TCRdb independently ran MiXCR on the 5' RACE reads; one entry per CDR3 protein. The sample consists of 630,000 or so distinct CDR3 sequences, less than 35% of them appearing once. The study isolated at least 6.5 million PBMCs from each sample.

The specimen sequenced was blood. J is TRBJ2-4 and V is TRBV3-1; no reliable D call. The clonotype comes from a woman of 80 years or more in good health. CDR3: CASSPARAKNIQYF. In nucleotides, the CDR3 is TGTGCCAGCAGCCCCGCTCGGGCCAAAAACATTCAGTACTTC.